This passage covers 9 T cell receptor beta chains from one sample sequenced in a study of shared clonotypes between healthy human individuals. The data were produced by immunoSEQ multiplex PCR, yet TCRdb's version contains in-frame clones alone and is incomplete. This sample has around 980,000 clones, with around 78% found just once. The specimen sequenced was memory CD4+ T cells from PBMCs. Subset defined: CD45RA-negative fraction. The receptors stem from a man between 18 and 29 years old in good health. Some clones in this sample may be carry-over from other donors' samples.

J is TRBJ2-1 and V is TRBV7-9; TRBD2 aligns across 14 bases. CDR3 length: 19 residues. J gave up 3 bases and V 4 bases, and 11 bases lay outside the gene matches. From germline, CDR1 is SEHNR and CDR2 FQNEAQ (reference sequence). The CDR3 spells CASSSPGLAGVEGYNEQFF. CDR3 nucleotide sequence: TGTGCCAGCAGCTCGCCGGGACTAGCGGGAGTGGAGGGCTACAATGAGCAGTTCTTC.

The V call is TRBV5-4, the J call TRBJ2-3, with D tentatively TRBD2 (6 bases). The CDR3 totals 16 residues. Per germline, CDR1 SGHNT and CDR2 YYREEE (reference sequence). Between the trimmed V and J ends, which lost 3 bases and 0 bases, there was a span of 14 bases. The CDR3, as DNA: TGTGCCAGCAGCTATCCGTCGGGAGATAGCACAGATACGCAGTATTTT. It encodes CASSYPSGDSTDTQYF.

V and J are TRBV4-2 and TRBJ2-3, with D possibly being TRBD2 (5 bases). Trimming took off 1 base at V and 2 bases at J, with 10 bases between the two ends. This CDR3 has 15 residues. Per the germline V gene, CDR1 is LGHNA and CDR2 is YNFKEQ. CDR3 residues: CASSQGWGATDTQYF. The CDR3 bases are TGTGCCAGCAGCCAAGGTTGGGGAGCCACAGATACGCAGTATTTT.

V is TRBV5-1 and J is TRBJ2-6, with D unclear. CDR1 is SGHRS and CDR2 is YFSETQ in the germline V gene. The V and J ends lost 5 bases and 1 base respectively, with 10 bases between them. The CDR3 runs to 15 residues. The CDR3 region has the DNA TGCGCCAGCAGACATACCGGGTCTGGGGCCAACGTCCTGACTTTC. Protein: CASRHTGSGANVLTF.

V gene TRBV6-5 combines with J gene TRBJ1-2; D not resolved. The CDR3 spans 15 residues. Germline-derived CDR1 and CDR2 are MNHEY and SVGAGI. Between the trimmed V and J ends, which lost 3 bases and 0 bases, there was a span of 11 bases. In DNA, the CDR3 is TGTGCCAGCAGTTATAACCGATGGACTAACTATGGCTACACCTTC. Protein product: CASSYNRWTNYGYTF.

The chain carries TRBV30 and TRBJ2-7, with 8 bases matching TRBD2. V was clipped by 4 bases and J by 2 bases; unmatched bases: 10. The CDR3 sequence is 15 residues long. Germline values: CDR1 GTSNPN, CDR2 SVGIG (reference sequence). The CDR3 DNA is TGTGCCTGGAAGCCTCGGGGGGGCAGGGCCTACGAGCAGTACTTC. Its protein product is CAWKPRGGRAYEQYF.

This rearrangement joins TRBV27 to TRBJ1-4, with D hard to call. The germline gives CDR1 MNHEY, CDR2 SMNVEV (reference sequence). The CDR3 has 15 residues. The V end was cut by 5 bases, the J end by 4 bases, with 14 bases between. The CDR3 DNA follows: TGTGCCAGCAGTGTAAGACTGCGGGGTAATGAAAAACTGTTTTTT. Residues: CASSVRLRGNEKLFF.

This clone was counted a single time. The sample contains more than one DNA sequence encoding this CDR3. The V gene is TRBV28, the J gene TRBJ1-2; 10 bases align to TRBD1. Trimming at V came to 5 bases and at J to 2 bases, leaving 2 bases not matched to a gene. CDR3 length: 14 amino acids. CDR1 is MDHEN and CDR2 is SYDVKM in the germline V gene. The CDR3 reads CASSPGQGNYGYTF. Here the CDR3 DNA reads TGTGCCAGCAGTCCGGGACAGGGGAACTATGGCTACACCTTC.

A note on this clone: Other DNA sequences of this sample code for an identical CDR3. The chain uses TRBV28 and TRBJ1-5; D remains ambiguous. The V and J ends lost 2 bases and 2 bases respectively, with 1 base between them. The CDR3 has 12 residues. Germline CDR1 and CDR2: MDHEN and SYDVKM. The CDR3 protein is CASSLGNQPQHF. CDR3 nucleotides: TGTGCCAGCAGTTTAGGCAATCAGCCCCAGCATTTT.